This T cell receptor (beta chain) emerged from a study of blood T cells in healthy people across ages. The study's findings and limits: Both higher diversity and more naive CD4+ cells marked long-lived donors when set against aged donors.

The CDR3 runs 12 residues. Per germline, CDR1 MNHEY and CDR2 SMNVEV (reference sequence). With 5 bases removed from V and 6 bases from J, the gap between germline ends came to 8 bases. This clonotype showed up just a few times. The target antigen is unknown. Primed by a sample-barcoded 5' primer and a J-beta primer mix, a second PCR proceeded for 7 to 11 cycles. TCRdb used MiXCR to reprocess the 5' RACE reads, holding one entry per CDR3 protein. The sample lists about 1.5 million distinct CDR3 sequences; 40% to 45% were seen once. Material for sequencing was blood. The chain is built from TRBV27 and TRBJ2-1, with unresolved D. This clonotype was obtained from a woman younger than 35 in good health. The CDR3 region is CASSPDFNEQFF. In nucleotides, the CDR3 is TGTGCCAGCAGTCCCGACTTCAATGAGCAGTTCTTC.